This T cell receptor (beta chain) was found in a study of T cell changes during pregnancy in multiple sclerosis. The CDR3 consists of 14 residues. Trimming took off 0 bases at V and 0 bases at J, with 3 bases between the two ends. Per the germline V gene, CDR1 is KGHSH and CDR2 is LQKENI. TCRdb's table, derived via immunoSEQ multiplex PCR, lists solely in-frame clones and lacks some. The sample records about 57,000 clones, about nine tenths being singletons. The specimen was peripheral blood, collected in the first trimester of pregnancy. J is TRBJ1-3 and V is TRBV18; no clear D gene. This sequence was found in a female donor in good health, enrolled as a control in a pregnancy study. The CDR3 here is CASSPPNSGNTIYF. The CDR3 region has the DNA TGTGCCAGCTCACCACCCAACTCTGGAAACACCATATATTTT.